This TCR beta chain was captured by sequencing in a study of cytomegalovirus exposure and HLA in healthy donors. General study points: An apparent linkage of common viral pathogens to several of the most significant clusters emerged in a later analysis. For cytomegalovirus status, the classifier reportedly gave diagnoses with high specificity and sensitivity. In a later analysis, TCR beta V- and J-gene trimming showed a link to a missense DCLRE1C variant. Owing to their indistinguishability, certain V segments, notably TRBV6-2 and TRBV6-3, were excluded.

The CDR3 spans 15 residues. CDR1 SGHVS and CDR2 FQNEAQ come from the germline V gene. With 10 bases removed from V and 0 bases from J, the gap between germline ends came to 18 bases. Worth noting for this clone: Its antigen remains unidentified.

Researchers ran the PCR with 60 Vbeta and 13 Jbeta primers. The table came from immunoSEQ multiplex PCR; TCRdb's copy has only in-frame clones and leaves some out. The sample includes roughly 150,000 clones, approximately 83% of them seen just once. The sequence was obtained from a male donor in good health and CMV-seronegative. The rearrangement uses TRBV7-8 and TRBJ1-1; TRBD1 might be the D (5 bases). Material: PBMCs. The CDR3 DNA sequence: TGTGCCACTTTAGACAGCGCAGACTTGAACACTGAAGCTTTCTTT. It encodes CATLDSADLNTEAFF.